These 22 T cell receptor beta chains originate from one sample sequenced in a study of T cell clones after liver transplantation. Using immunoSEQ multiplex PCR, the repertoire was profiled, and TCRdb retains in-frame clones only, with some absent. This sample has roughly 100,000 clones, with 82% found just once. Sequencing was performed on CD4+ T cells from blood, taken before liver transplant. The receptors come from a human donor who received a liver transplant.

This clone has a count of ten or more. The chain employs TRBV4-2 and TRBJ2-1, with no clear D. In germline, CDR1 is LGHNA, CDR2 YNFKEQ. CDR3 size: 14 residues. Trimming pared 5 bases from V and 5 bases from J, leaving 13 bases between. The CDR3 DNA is TGTGCCAGCAGCTACGGATCTAGGGACAATGAGCAGTTCTTC. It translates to CASSYGSRDNEQFF.

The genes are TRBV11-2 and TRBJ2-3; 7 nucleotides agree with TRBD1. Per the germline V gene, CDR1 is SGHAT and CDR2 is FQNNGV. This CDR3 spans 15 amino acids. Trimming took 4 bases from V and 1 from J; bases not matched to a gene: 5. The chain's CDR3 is CASSSTGIGTDTQYF. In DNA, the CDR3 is TGTGCCAGCAGCTCGACAGGGATCGGCACAGATACGCAGTATTTT.

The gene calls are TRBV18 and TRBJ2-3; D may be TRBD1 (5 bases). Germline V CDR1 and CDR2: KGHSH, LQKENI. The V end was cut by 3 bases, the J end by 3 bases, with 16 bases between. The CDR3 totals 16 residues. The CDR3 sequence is CASSPLDSLRTDTQYF. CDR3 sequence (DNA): TGTGCCAGCTCACCGCTCGACAGCCTGAGGACAGATACGCAGTATTTT.

In nucleotides, the CDR3 is TGCGCCAGCAGCTCCATGGGACAGGGGTCCGGAAACACCATATATTTT. Its translation: CASSSMGQGSGNTIYF. The rearrangement uses TRBV5-1 and TRBJ1-3, with 10 bases aligning to TRBD1. V was pared by 3 bases and J by 4 bases, with 7 bases of the junction left unmatched. The CDR3 loop spans 16 amino acids. Germline CDR1 reads SGHRS; CDR2 reads YFSETQ. Complete variable domain (other parts from reference TRBV5-1 and TRBJ1-3): KAGVTQTPRYLIKTRGQQVTLSCSPISGHRSVSWYQQTPGQGLQFLFEYFSETQRNKGNFPGRFSGRQFSNSRSEMNVSTLELGDSALYLCASSSMGQGSGNTIYFGEGSWLTVV.

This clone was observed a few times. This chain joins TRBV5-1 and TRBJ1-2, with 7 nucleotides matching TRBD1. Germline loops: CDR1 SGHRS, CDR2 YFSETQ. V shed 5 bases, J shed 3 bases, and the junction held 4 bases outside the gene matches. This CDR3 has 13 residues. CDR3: CASSHDRDYGYTF. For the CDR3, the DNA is TGCGCCAGCAGTCACGACAGGGACTATGGCTACACCTTC.

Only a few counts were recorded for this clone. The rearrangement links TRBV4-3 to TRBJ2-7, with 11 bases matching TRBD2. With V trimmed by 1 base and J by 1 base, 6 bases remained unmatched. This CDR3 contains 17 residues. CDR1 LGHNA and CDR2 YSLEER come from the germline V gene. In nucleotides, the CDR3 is TGCGCCAGCAGCCAAGGAACTGGGACTAGCGGATCCTACGAGCAGTACTTC. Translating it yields CASSQGTGTSGSYEQYF.

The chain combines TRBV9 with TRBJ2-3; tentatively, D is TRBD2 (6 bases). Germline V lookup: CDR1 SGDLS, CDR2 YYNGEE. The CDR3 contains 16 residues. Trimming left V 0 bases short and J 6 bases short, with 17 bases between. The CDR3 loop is CASSVDRDGGGDTQYF. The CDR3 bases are TGTGCCAGCAGCGTAGACCGGGACGGTGGGGGGGATACGCAGTATTTT.

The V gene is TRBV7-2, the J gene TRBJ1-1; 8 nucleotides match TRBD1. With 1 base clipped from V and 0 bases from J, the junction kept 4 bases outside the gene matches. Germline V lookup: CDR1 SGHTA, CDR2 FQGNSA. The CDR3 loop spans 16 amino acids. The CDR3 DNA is TGTGCCAGCAGCTTAGATAAGGGACAGGTGAACACTGAAGCTTTCTTT. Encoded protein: CASSLDKGQVNTEAFF.

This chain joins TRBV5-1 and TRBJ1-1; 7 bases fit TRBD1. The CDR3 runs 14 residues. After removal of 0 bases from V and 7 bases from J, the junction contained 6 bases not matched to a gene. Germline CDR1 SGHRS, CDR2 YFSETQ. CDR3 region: CASSLAVRDSEAFF. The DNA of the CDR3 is TGCGCCAGCAGCTTGGCGGTCCGGGACAGTGAAGCTTTCTTT.

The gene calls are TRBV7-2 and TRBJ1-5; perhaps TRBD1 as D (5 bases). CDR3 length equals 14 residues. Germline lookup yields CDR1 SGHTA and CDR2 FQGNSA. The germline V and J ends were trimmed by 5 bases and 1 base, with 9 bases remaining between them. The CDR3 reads CASSRDGSNQPQHF. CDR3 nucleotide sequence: TGTGCCAGCAGCCGGGACGGAAGCAATCAGCCCCAGCATTTT.

The CDR3 protein is CASSDFSVVGEKLFF. In nucleotides, the CDR3 is TGTGCCAGCAGTGACTTTTCGGTTGTTGGGGAAAAACTGTTTTTT. This sequence joins TRBV6-1 and TRBJ1-4; no definite D call. From germline, CDR1 is MNHNS and CDR2 SASEGT. The V end was cut by 3 bases, the J end by 8 bases, with 16 bases between. CDR3 length: 15 residues.

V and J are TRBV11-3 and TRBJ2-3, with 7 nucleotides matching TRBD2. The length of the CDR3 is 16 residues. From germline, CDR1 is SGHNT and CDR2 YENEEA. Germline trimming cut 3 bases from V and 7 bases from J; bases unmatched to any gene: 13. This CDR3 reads CASSLRERGMGNTQYF. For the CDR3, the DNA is TGTGCCAGCAGCTTGCGGGAGAGGGGCATGGGAAATACGCAGTATTTT.

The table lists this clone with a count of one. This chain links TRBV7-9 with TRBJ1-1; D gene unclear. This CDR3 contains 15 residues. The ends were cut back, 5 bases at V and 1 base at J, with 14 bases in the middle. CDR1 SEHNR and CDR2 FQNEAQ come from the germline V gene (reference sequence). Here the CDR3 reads CASSAFKGGNTEAFF. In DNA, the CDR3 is TGTGCCAGCAGCGCCTTCAAGGGAGGGAACACTGAAGCTTTCTTT.

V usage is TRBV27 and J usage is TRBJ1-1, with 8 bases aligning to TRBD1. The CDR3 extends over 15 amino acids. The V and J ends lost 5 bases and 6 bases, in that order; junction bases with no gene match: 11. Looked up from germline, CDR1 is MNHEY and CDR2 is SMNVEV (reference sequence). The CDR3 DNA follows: TGTGCCAGCAGTCTCCTCGGACAGGGAGTGGCTGAAGCTTTCTTT. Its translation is CASSLLGQGVAEAFF.

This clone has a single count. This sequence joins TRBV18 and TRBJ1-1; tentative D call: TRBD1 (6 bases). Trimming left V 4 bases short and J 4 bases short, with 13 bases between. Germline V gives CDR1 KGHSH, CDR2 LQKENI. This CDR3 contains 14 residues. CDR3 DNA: TGTGCCAGCTCACTACAGGGTGCGAGCACTGAAGCTTTCTTT. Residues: CASSLQGASTEAFF.

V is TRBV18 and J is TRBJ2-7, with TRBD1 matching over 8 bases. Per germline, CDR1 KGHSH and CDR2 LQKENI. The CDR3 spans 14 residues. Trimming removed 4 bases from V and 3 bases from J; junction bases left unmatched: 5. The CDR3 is CASSRGQGFYEQYF. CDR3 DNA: TGTGCCAGCTCACGCGGACAGGGTTTCTACGAGCAGTACTTC. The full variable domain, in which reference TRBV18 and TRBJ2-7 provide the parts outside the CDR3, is NAGVMQNPRHLVRRRGQEARLRCSPMKGHSHVYWYRQLPEEGLKFMVYLQKENIIDESGMPKERFSAEFPKEGPSILRIQQVVRGDSAAYFCASSRGQGFYEQYFGPGTRLTVT.

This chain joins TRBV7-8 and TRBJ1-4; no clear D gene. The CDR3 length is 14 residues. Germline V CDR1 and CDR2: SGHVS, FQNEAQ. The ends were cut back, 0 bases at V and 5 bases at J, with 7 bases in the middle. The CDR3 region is CASSLAGRNEKLFF. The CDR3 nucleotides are TGTGCCAGCAGCTTAGCTGGGCGCAATGAAAAACTGTTTTTT.

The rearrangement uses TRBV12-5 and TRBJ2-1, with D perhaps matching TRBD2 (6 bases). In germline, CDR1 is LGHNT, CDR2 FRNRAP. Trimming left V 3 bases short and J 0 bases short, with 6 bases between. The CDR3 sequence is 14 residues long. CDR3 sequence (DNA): TGTGCTAGTGGTTTCGGGAGCTCCTACAATGAGCAGTTCTTC. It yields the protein CASGFGSSYNEQFF.

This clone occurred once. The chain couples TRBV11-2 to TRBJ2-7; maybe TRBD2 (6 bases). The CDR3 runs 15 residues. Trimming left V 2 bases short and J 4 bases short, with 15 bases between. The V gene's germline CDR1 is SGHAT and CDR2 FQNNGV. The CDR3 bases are TGTGCCAGCAGCTTACGACTAGGAAAGGGATACGAGCAGTACTTC. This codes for CASSLRLGKGYEQYF.

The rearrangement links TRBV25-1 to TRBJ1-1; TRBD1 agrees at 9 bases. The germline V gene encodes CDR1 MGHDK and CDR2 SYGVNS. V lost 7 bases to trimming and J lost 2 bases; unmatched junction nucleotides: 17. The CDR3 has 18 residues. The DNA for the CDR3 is TGTGCCAGCAAGAGACAGGGGGTCGGGGTGTATGGAAACACTGAAGCTTTCTTT. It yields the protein CASKRQGVGVYGNTEAFF.

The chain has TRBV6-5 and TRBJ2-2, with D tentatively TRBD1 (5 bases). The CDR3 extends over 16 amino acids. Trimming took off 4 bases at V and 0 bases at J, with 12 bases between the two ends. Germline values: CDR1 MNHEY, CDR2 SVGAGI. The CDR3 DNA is TGTGCCAGCAGTTCTAGTTGGGGCGCGAACACCGGGGAGCTGTTTTTT. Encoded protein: CASSSSWGANTGELFF.

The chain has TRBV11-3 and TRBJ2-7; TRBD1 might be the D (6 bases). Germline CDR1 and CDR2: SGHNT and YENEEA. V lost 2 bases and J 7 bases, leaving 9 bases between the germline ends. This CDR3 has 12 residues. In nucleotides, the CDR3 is TGTGCCAGCAGCTTACAGGGGCGGGAGCAGTACTTC. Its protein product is CASSLQGREQYF.